This T cell receptor beta chain was identified during a study of blood T cells in healthy people across ages (dated by TCRdb to the mid-2010s). Study-level background: In model experiments, roughly one uniquely barcoded TCR beta cDNA molecule per two T cells was captured by template switching. The study measured age-related changes in TCR beta repertoire diversity using deep sequencing normalized with unique cDNA molecular identifiers. Four age groups were formed from the donors: young (average roughly 16 years), middle-aged (around 40), aged (approximately 60) and long-lived (82). To avoid experimental bias, donors of different ages were spread randomly across the sequencing lanes. The study analyzed two additional independent replicas of 1 million unique cDNA reads from the same blood draw for two donors, one aged 18 to 29 and one aged 80 or older. Here is what the overall study found, with its caveats: Compared with the aged group, the long-lived group had more naive CD4+ T cells, fewer expanded clones and increased TCR diversity, suggesting age selection. Estimates of total diversity based on one million sequenced T cells were regarded as lower bounds and as underestimates. Because profiling used bulk unsorted PBMCs, naive and antigen-experienced compartments could not be compared conclusively. Because donor CMV infection status was unknown, age-related changes in expanded clonotypes were potentially confounded. The percentage of naive T cells measured by flow cytometry correlated strongly with observed TCR beta diversity. Observed TCR beta diversity per million T cells fell roughly linearly with age, and a significant reduction was already apparent by age approximately 41.

V gives up 3 bases and J gives up 3 bases, and the segment between their germline ends measures 17 bases. CDR1 and CDR2 (DFQATT, SNEGSKA) derive from the germline V gene (reference sequence). From the cysteine up to the phenylalanine, the CDR3 has a length of 15 residues. The only DNA kept is the CDR3, 45 bases in frame from the first base. The library relied on 5' RACE. For sequencing, an Illumina HiSeq 2500 was employed. A second roughly 6 to 12 cycle PCR used a sample-barcoded 5' primer and a J-beta primer mix. A template-switch 5' adaptor carrying 12 random nucleotides introduced a unique molecular identifier onto each TCR beta cDNA molecule. Each sample yielded at least 2.5 million CDR3-containing paired-end reads. All of the RNA was converted into first-strand cDNA using the Mint cDNA synthesis kit, with a TRBC-specific oligonucleotide serving as the primer. All cDNA was treated with uracil-DNA glycosylase and then went through a first 18-cycle PCR with the universal primers M1SS and BC2_uni_R. On the study's bioinformatics: For normalization, 1 million high-quality reads, each with a distinct molecular identifier, were randomly selected from each sample. Reads sharing molecular identifiers were discarded rather than binned into consensus sequences. MiTCR, with a Q25 quality threshold and the strictest error-elimination algorithm, was used for CDR3 identification, clonotype clustering and error correction. A nonparametric unseen species model using Euler transformation provided a lower-bound estimate of total TCR beta diversity. TCRdb handled the public reads itself, with Q25 trimming in fastp and clone calling in MiXCR, and kept productive beta chains. Every CDR3 protein is listed once, alongside the most common genes and DNA of its rows. These V and J calls originate from TCRdb's pipeline instead of the authors' own analysis. For this sample the table gives about 1.1 million distinct CDR3 sequences, of which roughly two fifths were detected only once. The ten top clones hold about 12% of the sample.

The roughly 39 donors, aged about 6 to 95 years, were systemically healthy Caucasian individuals from Russia. Ten milliliters of peripheral blood were drawn from each donor into EDTA-treated Vacutainer tubes. Ficoll-Paque density-gradient centrifugation was used to isolate PBMCs, with at least 6 million obtained per sample. Trizol reagent was used to extract total RNA from PBMCs, with at least 5.5 micrograms per sample. Naive CD45RAhigh/CD27high T cell percentages were measured by flow cytometry on a PBMC aliquot from every donor. Remarks on this clonotype: Its antigen is currently not known. No base quality information exists; no much larger clone differs at one position.

Input material: blood. The origin of this receptor is a man aged 18-30 years in good health. The chain links TRBV20-1 with TRBJ1-2; the best D guess is TRBD1, with 5 bases matching. The CDR3 has the sequence CSASPSGGVYYGYTF. The sequenced DNA: TGCAGTGCTAGCCCCTCGGGAGGGGTGTACTATGGCTACACCTTC.